Here is one TCR beta chain with its context. Its cognate antigen is unknown. The data were obtained in a study of identical twins. A template switching step contributed a universal primer site, while unique molecular identifiers were present in the cDNA. TCRdb itself ran the 5' RACE reads through MiXCR, one entry per CDR3 protein. Altogether about 1.7 million distinct CDR3 sequences are present, under 35% being singletons, with the ten largest covering about 0.27%. Study-wide results and limits: A lower insertion count was a feature of abundant cord blood beta clonotypes, with no such feature in memory repertoires. Low generation probability was overrepresented in out-of-frame alpha sequences shared by twins.

V lost 6 bases, J lost 5 bases, and 14 bases lay in between. The CDR3 covers 14 residues. CDR1 is DFQATT and CDR2 is SNEGSKA in the germline V gene (reference sequence). Each donor (without exception) was a healthy Caucasian. Specimen: cord blood. This rearrangement joins TRBV20-1 to TRBJ1-6; TRBD1 is a possible D gene (5 bases). The TCR was taken from a newborn girl in good health. The CDR3 coding sequence is TGCAGTGCATCGGTGACAGCGAATAATTCACCCCTCCACTTT. This translates into CSASVTANNSPLHF.